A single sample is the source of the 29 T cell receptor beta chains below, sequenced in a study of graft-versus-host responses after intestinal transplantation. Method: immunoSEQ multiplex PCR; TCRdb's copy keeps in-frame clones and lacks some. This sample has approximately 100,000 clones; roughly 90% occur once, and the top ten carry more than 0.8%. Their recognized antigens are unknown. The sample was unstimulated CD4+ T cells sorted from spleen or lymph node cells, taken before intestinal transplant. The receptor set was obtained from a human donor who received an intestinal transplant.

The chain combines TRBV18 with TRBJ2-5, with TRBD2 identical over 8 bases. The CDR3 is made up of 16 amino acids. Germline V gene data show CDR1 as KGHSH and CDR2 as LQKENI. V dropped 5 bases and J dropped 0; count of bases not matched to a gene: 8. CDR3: CASSSKRGTNQETQYF. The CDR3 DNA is TGTGCCAGCTCATCCAAGCGGGGGACAAACCAAGAGACCCAGTACTTC. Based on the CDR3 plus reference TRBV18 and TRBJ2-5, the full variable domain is NAGVMQNPRHLVRRRGQEARLRCSPMKGHSHVYWYRQLPEEGLKFMVYLQKENIIDESGMPKERFSAEFPKEGPSILRIQQVVRGDSAAYFCASSSKRGTNQETQYFGPGTRLLVL.

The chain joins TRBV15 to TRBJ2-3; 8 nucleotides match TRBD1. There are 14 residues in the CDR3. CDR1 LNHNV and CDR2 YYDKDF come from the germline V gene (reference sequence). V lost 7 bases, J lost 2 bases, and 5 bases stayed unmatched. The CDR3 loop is CATTRDRLTDTQYF. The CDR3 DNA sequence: TGTGCCACCACCCGGGACAGGCTCACAGATACGCAGTATTTT. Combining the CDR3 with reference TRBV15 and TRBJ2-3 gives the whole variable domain DAMVIQNPRYQVTQFGKPVTLSCSQTLNHNVMYWYQQKSSQAPKLLFHYYDKDFNNEADTPDNFQSRRPNTSFCFLDIRSPGLGDTAMYLCATTRDRLTDTQYFGPGTRLTVL.

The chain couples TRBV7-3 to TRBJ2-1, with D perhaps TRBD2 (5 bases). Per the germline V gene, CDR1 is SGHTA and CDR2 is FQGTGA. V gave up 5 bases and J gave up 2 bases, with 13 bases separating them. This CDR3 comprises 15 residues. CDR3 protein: CASSPPTSPYNEQFF. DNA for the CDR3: TGTGCCAGCAGCCCTCCTACTAGTCCCTACAATGAGCAGTTCTTC.

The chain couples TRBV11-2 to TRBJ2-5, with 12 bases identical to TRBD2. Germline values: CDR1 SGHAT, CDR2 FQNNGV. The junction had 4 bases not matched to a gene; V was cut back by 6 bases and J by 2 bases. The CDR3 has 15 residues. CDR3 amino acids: CASSSSGGGQETQYF. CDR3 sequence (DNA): TGTGCCAGCAGTTCTAGCGGGGGGGGTCAAGAGACCCAGTACTTC.

This chain's CDR3 is CASSLLGGQGITNYGYTF. The CDR3 region has the DNA TGTGCCAGCAGCTTGTTGGGCGGACAGGGGATCACAAACTATGGCTACACCTTC. This chain links TRBV5-6 with TRBJ1-2; TRBD1 matches at 9 bases. Germline V lookup: CDR1 SGHDT, CDR2 YYEEEE. V lost 1 base to trimming and J lost 2 bases; unmatched junction nucleotides: 12. This CDR3 comprises 18 residues.

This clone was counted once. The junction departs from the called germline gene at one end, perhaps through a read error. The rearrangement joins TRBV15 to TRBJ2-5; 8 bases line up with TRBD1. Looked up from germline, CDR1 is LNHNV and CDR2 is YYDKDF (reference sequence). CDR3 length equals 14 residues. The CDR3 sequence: CATRRDRGQETQYF. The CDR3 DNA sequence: TGTGCCACCAGGAGAGACAGGGGACAAGAGACCCAGTACTTC.

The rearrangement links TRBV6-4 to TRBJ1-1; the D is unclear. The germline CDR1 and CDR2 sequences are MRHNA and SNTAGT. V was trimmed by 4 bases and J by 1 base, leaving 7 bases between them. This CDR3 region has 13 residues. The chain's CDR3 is CASSVRGNTEAFF. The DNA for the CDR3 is TGTGCCAGCAGTGTACGGGGGAACACTGAAGCTTTCTTT.

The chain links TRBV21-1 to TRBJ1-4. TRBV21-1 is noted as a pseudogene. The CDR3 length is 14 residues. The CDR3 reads CASSNLAGDEKLFF. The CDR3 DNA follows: TGTGCCAGCAGCAACCTGGCTGGGGACGAAAAACTGTTTTTT.

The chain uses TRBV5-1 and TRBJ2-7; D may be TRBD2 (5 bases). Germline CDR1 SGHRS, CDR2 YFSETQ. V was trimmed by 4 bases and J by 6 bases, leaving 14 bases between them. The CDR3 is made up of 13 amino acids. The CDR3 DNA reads TGCGCCAGCAGCCCACCGGGGTCCGTCGAGCAGTACTTC. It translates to CASSPPGSVEQYF.

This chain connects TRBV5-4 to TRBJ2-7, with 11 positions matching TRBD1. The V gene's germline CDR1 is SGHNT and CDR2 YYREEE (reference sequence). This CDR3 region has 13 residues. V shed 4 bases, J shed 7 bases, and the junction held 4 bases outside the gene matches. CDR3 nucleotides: TGTGCCAGCAGCCCCGGACAGGGGGCGGAGCAGTACTTC. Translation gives CASSPGQGAEQYF.

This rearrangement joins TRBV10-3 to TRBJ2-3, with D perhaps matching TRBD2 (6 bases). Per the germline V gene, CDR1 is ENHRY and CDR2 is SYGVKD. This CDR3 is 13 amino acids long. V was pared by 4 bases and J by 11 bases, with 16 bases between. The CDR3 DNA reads TGTGCCATCAGTGCTCCGCGGGGCCTAGGGCAGTATTTT. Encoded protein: CAISAPRGLGQYF.

The CDR3 DNA sequence: TGTGCCAGCAGCTTGGCAGTTGGAGACACTGAAGCTTTCTTT. It translates to CASSLAVGDTEAFF. The rearrangement links TRBV5-4 to TRBJ1-1; D unresolved. This CDR3 spans 14 amino acids. The V gene's germline CDR1 is SGHNT and CDR2 YYREEE (reference sequence). With 0 bases removed from V and 3 bases from J, the gap between germline ends came to 9 bases.

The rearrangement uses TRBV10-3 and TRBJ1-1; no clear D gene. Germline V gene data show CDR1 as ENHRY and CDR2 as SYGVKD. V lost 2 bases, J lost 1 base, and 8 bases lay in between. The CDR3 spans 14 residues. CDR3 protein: CAISEREANTEAFF. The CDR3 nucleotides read TGTGCCATCAGTGAGAGGGAAGCGAACACTGAAGCTTTCTTT.

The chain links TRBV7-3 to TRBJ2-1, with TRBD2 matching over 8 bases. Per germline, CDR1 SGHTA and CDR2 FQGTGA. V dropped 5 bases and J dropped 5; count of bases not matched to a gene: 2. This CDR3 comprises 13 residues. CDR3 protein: CASSPGGNNEQFF. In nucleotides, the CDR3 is TGTGCCAGCAGCCCGGGGGGGAACAATGAGCAGTTCTTC.

The CDR3 nucleotides are TGTGCCAGCCGGAACGCAGGGGGCACTGAAGCTTTCTTT. The encoded protein is CASRNAGGTEAFF. The chain combines TRBV27 with TRBJ1-1, with TRBD1 matching over 7 bases. V lost 8 bases and J lost 4; bases outside the gene matches: 7. CDR1 is MNHEY and CDR2 is SMNVEV in the germline V gene (reference sequence). This CDR3 comprises 13 residues.

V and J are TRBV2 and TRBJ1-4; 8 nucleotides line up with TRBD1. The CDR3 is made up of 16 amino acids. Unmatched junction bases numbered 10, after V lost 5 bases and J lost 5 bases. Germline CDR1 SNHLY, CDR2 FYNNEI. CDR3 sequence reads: CASSSPGQGPNEKLFF. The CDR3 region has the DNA TGTGCCAGCAGTTCACCCGGACAGGGCCCAAATGAAAAACTGTTTTTT.

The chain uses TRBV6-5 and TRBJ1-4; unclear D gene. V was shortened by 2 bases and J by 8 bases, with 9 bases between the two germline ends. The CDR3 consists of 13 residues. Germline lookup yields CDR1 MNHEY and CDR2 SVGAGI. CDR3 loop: CASSYGPREKLFF. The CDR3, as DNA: TGTGCCAGCAGTTACGGACCGCGGGAAAAACTGTTTTTT.

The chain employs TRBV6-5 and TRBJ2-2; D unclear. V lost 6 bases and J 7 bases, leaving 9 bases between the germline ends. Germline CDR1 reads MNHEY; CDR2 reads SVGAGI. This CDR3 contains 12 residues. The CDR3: CASSRGFGELFF. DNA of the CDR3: TGTGCCAGCAGCCGCGGTTTCGGGGAGCTGTTTTTT.

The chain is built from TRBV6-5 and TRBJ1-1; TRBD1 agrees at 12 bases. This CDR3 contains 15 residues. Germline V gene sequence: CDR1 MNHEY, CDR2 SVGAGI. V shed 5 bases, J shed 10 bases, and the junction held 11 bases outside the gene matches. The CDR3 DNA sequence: TGTGCCAGCAGTAGGCCTGGGACAGGGGGCAGAGTAGCTTTCTTT. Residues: CASSRPGTGGRVAFF.

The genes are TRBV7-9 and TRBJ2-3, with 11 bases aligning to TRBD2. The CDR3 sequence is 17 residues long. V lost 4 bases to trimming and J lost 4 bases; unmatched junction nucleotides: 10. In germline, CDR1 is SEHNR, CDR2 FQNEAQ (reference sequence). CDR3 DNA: TGTGCCAGCAGCTCTCGACTAGCGGGGTATGGAGCAGATACGCAGTATTTT. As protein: CASSSRLAGYGADTQYF.

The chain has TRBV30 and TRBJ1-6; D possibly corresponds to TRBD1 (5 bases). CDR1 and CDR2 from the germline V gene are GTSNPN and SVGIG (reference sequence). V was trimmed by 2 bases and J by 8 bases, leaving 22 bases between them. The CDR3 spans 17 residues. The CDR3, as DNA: TGTGCCTGGAGTCCCCTCGGGGGTAACCCTTCGCATTCACCCCTCCACTTT. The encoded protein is CAWSPLGGNPSHSPLHF.

CDR3 sequence reads: CASSPFGAYGYTF. The CDR3 DNA follows: TGTGCCAGCAGCCCCTTTGGGGCCTATGGCTACACCTTC. The chain employs TRBV4-2 and TRBJ1-2; weak D call: TRBD1 (5 bases). V lost 4 bases and J lost 4, with 10 bases in between. CDR3 length equals 13 residues. Per the germline V gene, CDR1 is LGHNA and CDR2 is YNFKEQ.

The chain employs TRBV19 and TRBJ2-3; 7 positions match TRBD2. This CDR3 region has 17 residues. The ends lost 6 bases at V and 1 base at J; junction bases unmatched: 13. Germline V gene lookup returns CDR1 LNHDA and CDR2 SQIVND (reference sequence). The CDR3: CASSLIPGLWRTDTQYF. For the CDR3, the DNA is TGTGCCAGTAGCCTCATTCCGGGACTATGGCGCACAGATACGCAGTATTTT.

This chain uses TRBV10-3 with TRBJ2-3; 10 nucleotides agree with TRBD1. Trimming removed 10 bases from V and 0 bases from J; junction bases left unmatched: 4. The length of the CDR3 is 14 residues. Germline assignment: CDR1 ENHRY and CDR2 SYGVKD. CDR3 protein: CATSDRGSTDTQYF. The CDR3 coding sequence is TGTGCCACCTCGGACAGGGGGAGCACAGATACGCAGTATTTT.

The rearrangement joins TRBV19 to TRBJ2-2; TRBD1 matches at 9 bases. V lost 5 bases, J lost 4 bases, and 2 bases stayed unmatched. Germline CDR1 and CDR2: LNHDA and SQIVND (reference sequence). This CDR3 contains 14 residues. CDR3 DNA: TGTGCCAGTAGTCCACAGGGGGCCACCGGGGAGCTGTTTTTT. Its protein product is CASSPQGATGELFF.

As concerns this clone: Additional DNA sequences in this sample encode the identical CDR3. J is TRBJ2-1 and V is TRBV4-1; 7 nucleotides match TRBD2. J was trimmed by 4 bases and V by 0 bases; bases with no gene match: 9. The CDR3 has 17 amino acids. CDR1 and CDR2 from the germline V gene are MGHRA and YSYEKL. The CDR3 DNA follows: TGCGCCAGCAGCCAAGAAATAGCGGGCATAGGGTACAATGAGCAGTTCTTC. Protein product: CASSQEIAGIGYNEQFF.

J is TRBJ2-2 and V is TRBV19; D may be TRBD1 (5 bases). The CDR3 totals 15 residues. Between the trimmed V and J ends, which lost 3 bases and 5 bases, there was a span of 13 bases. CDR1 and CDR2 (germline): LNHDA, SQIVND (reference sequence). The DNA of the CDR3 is TGTGCCAGTAGTATTCGTCAGGGTTGGACCGGGGAGCTGTTTTTT. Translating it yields CASSIRQGWTGELFF.

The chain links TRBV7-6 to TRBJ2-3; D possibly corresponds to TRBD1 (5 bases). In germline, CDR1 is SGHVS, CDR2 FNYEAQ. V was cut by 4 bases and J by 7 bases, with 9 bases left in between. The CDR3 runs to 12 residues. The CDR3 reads CASSSPGYTQYF. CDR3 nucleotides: TGTGCCAGCAGCTCCCCAGGGTATACGCAGTATTTT. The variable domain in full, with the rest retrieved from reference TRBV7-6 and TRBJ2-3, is GAGVSQSPRYKVTKRGQDVALRCDPISGHVSLYWYRQALGQGPEFLTYFNYEAQQDKSGLPNDRFSAERPEGSISTLTIQRTEQRDSAMYRCASSSPGYTQYFGPGTRLTVL.

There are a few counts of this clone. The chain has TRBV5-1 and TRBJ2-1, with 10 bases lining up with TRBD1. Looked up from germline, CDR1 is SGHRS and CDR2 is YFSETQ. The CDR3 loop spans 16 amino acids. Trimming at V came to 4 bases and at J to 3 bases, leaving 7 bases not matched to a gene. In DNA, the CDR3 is TGCGCCAGCAGCCCGGGACAGGGGTTCGGCTACAATGAGCAGTTCTTC. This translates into CASSPGQGFGYNEQFF.